A selection of T cell receptor beta chains follows, all from one sample in a study of blood T cell repertoires in COVID-19. Some clones are missing from TCRdb's copy, which holds only in-frame ones; the method was immunoSEQ multiplex PCR. Of over 30,000 clones listed, roughly three quarters are singletons. Sequences were obtained from peripheral blood. The receptors originated from a human donor in a cohort sampled during active COVID-19. CDR3s leave out the opening cysteine and the closing phenylalanine or tryptophan.

j_call v_call cdr3_aa
TRBJ2-5 TRBV5-1 ASSLGGGETQY
TRBJ1-1 TRBV7-9 ASSFVTEAF
TRBJ1-1 TRBV4-3 ASSPQGNTEAF
TRBJ2-1 TRBV18 ASSPGLAGDNEQF
TRBJ2-1 TRBV21-1 ASSKESSGRVCEQF
TRBJ2-7 TRBV27 ASSLRGGASSYEQY
TRBJ2-1 TRBV4-3 ASSQHLVEYNEQF
TRBJ2-7 TRBV25-1 ASSEVTSGSRPYEQY
TRBJ1-5 TRBV2 ASSLQGSNQPQH
TRBJ2-1 TRBV5-1 ASSRLASYNEQF